This T cell receptor (beta chain) was captured in a study of cytomegalovirus exposure and HLA in healthy donors. Study conclusions and caveats: Follow-up analysis later connected one missense variant in DCLRE1C with trimming of TCR beta V- and J-genes. Association of 16,951 TCR beta sequences with HLA alleles was found at 0.05 false discovery rate in a later analysis. In a later analysis, common viral pathogens appeared linked to several of the most significant clusters.

The PCR used 60 Vbeta and 13 Jbeta primers. The protocol was immunoSEQ multiplex PCR, while the TCRdb copy is restricted to in-frame clones and leaves out a portion. The sample comprises 100,000 to 150,000 clones, 81% of which are singletons, and 1.1% rests with the top ten. Between the trimmed V and J ends, which lost 5 bases and 5 bases, there was a span of 9 bases. Germline-derived CDR1 and CDR2 are SGHTA and FQGNSA. The CDR3 consists of 13 residues. Turning to this clone: Its antigen remains unknown.

Sequencing was done on a sample of PBMCs. The chain is built from TRBV7-2 and TRBJ1-4, with D tentatively TRBD1 (6 bases). This sequence originates from a woman aged 30 to 39 in good health and CMV-seronegative. DNA of the CDR3: TGTGCCAGCAGCCGAGGACAGAATGAAAAACTGTTTTTT. It codes for CASSRGQNEKLFF.